The clone carrying this TCR beta chain was recorded once. Its antigen remains unknown. Profiled with immunoSEQ multiplex PCR; TCRdb holds only in-frame clones, not every one. The repertoire has approximately 200,000 clones, around 94% of them found once; the top ten carry approximately 1.5%. The data were taken from a study of T cell responses to AZD1222 COVID-19 vaccine. General observations from the study: Donors, mostly white British, included more females; clonal diversity was possibly underestimated. Baseline serology detected seropositivity in only a handful of AZD1222 recipients. Vaccine-associated CD4 TCRs spanned spike, dominant at 160-218 and 743-854. Nearly half of unique spike-specific TCRs reportedly avoided B.1.351 and B.1.1.7 mutated regions.

The V and J ends lost 5 bases and 0 bases, in that order; junction bases with no gene match: 8. The CDR3 consists of 16 residues. Germline V gives CDR1 SQVTM, CDR2 ANQGSEA. This receptor was taken from an adult who received the MenACWY meningococcal vaccine as a control. V and J are TRBV29-1 and TRBJ2-1; 9 nucleotides match TRBD1. This sample comprised peripheral blood, obtained 28 days after the second dose of the MenACWY control vaccine. The CDR3 sequence is CSVRPGQGPSYNEQFF. The DNA for the CDR3 is TGCAGCGTTCGTCCGGGACAGGGACCCTCCTACAATGAGCAGTTCTTC.